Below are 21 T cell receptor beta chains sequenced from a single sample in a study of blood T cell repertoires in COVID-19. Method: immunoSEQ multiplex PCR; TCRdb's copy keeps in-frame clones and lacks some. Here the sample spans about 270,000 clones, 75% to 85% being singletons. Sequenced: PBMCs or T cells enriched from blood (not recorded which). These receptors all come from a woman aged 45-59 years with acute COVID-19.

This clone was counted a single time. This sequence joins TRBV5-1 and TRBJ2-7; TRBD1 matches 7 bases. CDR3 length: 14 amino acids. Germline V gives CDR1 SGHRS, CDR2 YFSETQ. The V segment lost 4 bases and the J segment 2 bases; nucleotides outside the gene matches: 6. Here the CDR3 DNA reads TGCGCCAGCAGCCCCGACAGGGATCCCTACGAGCAGTACTTC. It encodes CASSPDRDPYEQYF.

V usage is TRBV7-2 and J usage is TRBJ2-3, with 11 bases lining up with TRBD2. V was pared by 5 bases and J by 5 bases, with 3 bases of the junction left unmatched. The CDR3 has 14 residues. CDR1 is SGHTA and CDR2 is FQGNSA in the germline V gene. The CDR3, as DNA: TGTGCCAGCAGCCGTAGCGGGGGGGAAGATACGCAGTATTTT. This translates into CASSRSGGEDTQYF.

CDR3 in DNA: TGTGCCAGCAGTGTCTCGGGGTCGGGGAATCAGCCCCAGCATTTT. Protein: CASSVSGSGNQPQHF. V is TRBV6-4 and J is TRBJ1-5; D is ambiguous. The CDR3 covers 15 residues. V was shortened by 4 bases and J by 4 bases, with 14 bases between the two germline ends. Germline CDR1 and CDR2: MRHNA and SNTAGT.

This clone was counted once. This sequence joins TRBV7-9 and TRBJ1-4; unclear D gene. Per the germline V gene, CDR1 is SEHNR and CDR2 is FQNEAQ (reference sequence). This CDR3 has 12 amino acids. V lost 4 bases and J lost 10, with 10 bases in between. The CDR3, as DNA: TGTGCCAGCAGCTCCGGGAGATTAAAACTGTTTTTT. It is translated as CASSSGRLKLFF.

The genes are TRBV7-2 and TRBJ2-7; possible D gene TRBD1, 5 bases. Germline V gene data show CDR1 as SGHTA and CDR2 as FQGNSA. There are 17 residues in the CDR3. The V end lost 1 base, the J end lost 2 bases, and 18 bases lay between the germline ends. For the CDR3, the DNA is TGTGCCAGCAGCTTAGTGAGTGGGGCAGGATCGACCTACGAGCAGTACTTC. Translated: CASSLVSGAGSTYEQYF.

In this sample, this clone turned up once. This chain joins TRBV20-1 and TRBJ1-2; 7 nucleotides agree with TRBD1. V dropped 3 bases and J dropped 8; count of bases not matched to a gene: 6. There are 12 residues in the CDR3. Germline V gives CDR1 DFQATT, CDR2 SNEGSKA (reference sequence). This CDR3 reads CSASGGDSGYTF. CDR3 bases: TGCAGTGCTAGTGGGGGGGACAGCGGCTACACCTTC.

The CDR3 here is CASGWGIGQGSYEQYF. CDR3 nucleotide sequence: TGTGCTAGTGGTTGGGGTATAGGACAGGGGTCCTACGAGCAGTACTTC. The V gene is TRBV12-5, the J gene TRBJ2-7; 9 positions match TRBD1. Germline values: CDR1 LGHNT, CDR2 FRNRAP. This CDR3 is 16 amino acids long. The J segment lost 1 base and the V segment lost 4 bases, leaving 8 bases of the junction unmatched. Supplemented by reference TRBV12-5 and TRBJ2-7, the full variable domain reads DARVTQTPRHKVTEMGQEVTMRCQPILGHNTVFWYRQTMMQGLELLAYFRNRAPLDDSGMPKDRFSAEMPDATLATLKIQPSEPRDSAVYFCASGWGIGQGSYEQYFGPGTRLTVT.

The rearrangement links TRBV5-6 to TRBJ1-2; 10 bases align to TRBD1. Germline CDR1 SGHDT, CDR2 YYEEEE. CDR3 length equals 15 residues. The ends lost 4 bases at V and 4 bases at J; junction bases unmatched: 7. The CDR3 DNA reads TGTGCCAGCAGCCCCTGGGACAGGGGATCCTATGGCTACACCTTC. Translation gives CASSPWDRGSYGYTF.

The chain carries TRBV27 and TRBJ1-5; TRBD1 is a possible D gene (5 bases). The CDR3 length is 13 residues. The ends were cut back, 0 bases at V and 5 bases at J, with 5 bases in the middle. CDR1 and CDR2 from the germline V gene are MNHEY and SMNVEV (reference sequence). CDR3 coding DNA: TGTGCCAGCAGTTTATCAGGGGATCAGCCCCAGCATTTT. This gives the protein CASSLSGDQPQHF.

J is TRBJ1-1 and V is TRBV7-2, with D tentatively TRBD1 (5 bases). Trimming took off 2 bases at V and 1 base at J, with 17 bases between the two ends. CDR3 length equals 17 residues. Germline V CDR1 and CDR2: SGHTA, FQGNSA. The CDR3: CASSLTFIRVGNTEAFF. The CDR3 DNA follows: TGTGCCAGCAGCTTAACCTTTATCAGGGTGGGGAACACTGAAGCTTTCTTT.

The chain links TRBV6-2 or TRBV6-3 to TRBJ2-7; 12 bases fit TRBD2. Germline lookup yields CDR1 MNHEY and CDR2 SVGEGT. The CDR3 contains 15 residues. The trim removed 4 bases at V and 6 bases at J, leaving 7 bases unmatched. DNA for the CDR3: TGTGCCAGCAGTTCTAGACTAGCGGGGGAACCCGAGCAGTACTTC. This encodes CASSSRLAGEPEQYF.

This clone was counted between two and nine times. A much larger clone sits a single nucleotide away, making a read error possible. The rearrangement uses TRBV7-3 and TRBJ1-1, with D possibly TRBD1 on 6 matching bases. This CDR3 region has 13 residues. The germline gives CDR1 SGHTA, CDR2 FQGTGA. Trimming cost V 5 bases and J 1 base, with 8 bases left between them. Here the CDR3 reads CASSPTGNTEAFF. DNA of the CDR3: TGTGCCAGCAGCCCGACAGGGAACACTGAAGCTTTCTTT.

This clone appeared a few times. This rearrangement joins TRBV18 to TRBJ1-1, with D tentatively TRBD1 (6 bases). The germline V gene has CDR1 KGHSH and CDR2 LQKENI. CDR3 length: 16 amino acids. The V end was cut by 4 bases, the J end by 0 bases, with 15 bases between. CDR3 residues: CASSRGRGKMNTEAFF. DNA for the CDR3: TGTGCCAGCTCACGCGGAAGGGGGAAGATGAACACTGAAGCTTTCTTT.

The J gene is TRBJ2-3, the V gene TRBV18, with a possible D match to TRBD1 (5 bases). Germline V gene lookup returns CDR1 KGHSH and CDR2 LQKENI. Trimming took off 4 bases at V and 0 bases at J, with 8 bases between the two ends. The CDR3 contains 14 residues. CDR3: CASSLQGSTDTQYF. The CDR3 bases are TGTGCCAGCTCACTTCAGGGTAGCACAGATACGCAGTATTTT.

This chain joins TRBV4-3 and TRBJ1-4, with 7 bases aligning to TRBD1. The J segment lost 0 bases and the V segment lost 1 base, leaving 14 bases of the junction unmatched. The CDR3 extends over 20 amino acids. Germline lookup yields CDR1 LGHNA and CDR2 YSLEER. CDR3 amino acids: CASSQAAPGGTVATNEKLFF. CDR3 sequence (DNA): TGCGCCAGCAGCCAAGCGGCCCCCGGAGGGACAGTTGCAACTAATGAAAAACTGTTTTTT.

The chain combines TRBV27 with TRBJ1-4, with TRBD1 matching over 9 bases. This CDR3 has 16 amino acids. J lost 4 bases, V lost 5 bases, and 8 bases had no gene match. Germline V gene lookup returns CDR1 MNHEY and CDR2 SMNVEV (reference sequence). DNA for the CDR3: TGTGCCAGCAGTCCCCCCTTGACAGGGGGTAATGAAAAACTGTTTTTT. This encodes CASSPPLTGGNEKLFF.

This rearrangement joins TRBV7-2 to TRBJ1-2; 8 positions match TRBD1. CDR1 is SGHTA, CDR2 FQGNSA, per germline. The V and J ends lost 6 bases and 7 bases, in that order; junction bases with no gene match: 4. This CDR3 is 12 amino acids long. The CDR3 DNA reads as TGTGCCAGCAGGACAGGGACAGGTGGCTACACCTTC. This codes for CASRTGTGGYTF.

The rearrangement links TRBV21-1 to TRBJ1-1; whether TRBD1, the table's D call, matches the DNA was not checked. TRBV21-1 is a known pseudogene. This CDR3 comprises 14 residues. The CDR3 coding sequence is TGTGCCAGCAGCAAACCCCAGGGGTACACTGAAGCTTTCTTT. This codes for CASSKPQGYTEAFF.

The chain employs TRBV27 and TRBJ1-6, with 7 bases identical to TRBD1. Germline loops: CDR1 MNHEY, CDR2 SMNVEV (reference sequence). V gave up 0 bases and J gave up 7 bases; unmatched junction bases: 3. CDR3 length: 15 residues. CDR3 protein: CASSLSDRTNSPLHF. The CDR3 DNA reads TGTGCCAGCAGTTTATCGGACAGGACCAATTCACCCCTCCACTTT.

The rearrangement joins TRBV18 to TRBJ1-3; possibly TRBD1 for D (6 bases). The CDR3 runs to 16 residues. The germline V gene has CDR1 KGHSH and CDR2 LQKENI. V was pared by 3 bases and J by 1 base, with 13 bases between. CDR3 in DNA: TGTGCCAGCTCACCGGGGCAGGGGATATCTGGAAACACCATATATTTT. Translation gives CASSPGQGISGNTIYF.

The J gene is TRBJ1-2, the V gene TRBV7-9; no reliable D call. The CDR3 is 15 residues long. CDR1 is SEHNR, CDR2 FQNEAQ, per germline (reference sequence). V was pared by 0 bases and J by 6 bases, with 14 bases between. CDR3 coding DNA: TGTGCCAGCAGCTTAGCGGGCGGGTGGATGGATGGCTACACCTTC. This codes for CASSLAGGWMDGYTF.